The 26 T cell receptor beta chains given below trace back to one sample, sequenced in a study of cytomegalovirus exposure and HLA in healthy donors. Primers included in the PCR were 60 Vbeta and 13 Jbeta primers. Measured with immunoSEQ multiplex PCR; TCRdb has only the in-frame clones, and not every one. The data contain about 93,000 clones, roughly 79% of them singletons. The sequenced sample consisted of PBMCs. The origin of the receptors is a man aged 25 to 40 in good health and CMV-seronegative.

This clone was counted a few times. The chain couples TRBV5-4 to TRBJ1-2, with D maybe TRBD1 (5 bases). The CDR3 loop spans 15 amino acids. CDR1 and CDR2 (germline): SGHNT, YYREEE (reference sequence). Trimming stripped 3 bases from V and 4 bases from J, with 16 bases between. CDR3: CASSSPPQGSYGYTF. CDR3 DNA sequence: TGTGCCAGCAGCTCACCCCCTCAGGGATCCTATGGCTACACCTTC.

This chain connects TRBV28 to TRBJ1-4; a weak D match, TRBD1 (6 bases). Trimming took off 3 bases at V and 8 bases at J, with 19 bases between the two ends. CDR1 and CDR2 (germline): MDHEN, SYDVKM. There are 16 residues in the CDR3. CDR3: CASSLGAGLVREKLFF. The CDR3 nucleotides read TGTGCCAGCAGTTTGGGGGCAGGTTTGGTTCGAGAAAAACTGTTTTTT. The variable domain in full, completed from reference TRBV28 and TRBJ1-4, reads DVKVTQSSRYLVKRTGEKVFLECVQDMDHENMFWYRQDPGLGLRLIYFSYDVKMKEKGDIPEGYSVSREKKERFSLILESASTNQTSMYLCASSLGAGLVREKLFFGSGTQLSVL.

V is TRBV27 and J is TRBJ2-2; 11 bases line up with TRBD2. The V segment lost 6 bases and the J segment 1 base; nucleotides outside the gene matches: 10. The CDR3 has 18 residues. Germline lookup yields CDR1 MNHEY and CDR2 SMNVEV (reference sequence). The CDR3 loop reads CASRRTSGGTRNTGELFF. For the CDR3, the DNA is TGTGCCAGCAGAAGAACTAGCGGGGGAACGAGGAACACCGGGGAGCTGTTTTTT.

This chain uses TRBV27 with TRBJ1-4, with 8 bases identical to TRBD1. This CDR3 region has 14 residues. The V gene's germline CDR1 is MNHEY and CDR2 SMNVEV (reference sequence). V dropped 7 bases and J dropped 5; count of bases not matched to a gene: 6. The CDR3 reads CASKGQARNEKLFF. The DNA for the CDR3 is TGTGCCAGCAAGGGACAGGCCCGGAATGAAAAACTGTTTTTT. The full variable domain, completed using reference TRBV27 and TRBJ1-4, is EAQVTQNPRYLITVTGKKLTVTCSQNMNHEYMSWYRQDPGLGLRQIYYSMNVEVTDKGDVPEGYKVSRKEKRNFPLILESPSPNQTSLYFCASKGQARNEKLFFGSGTQLSVL.

This clone was detected only a few times. The rearrangement uses TRBV20-1 and TRBJ1-1; TRBD1 might be the D (5 bases). There are 10 residues in the CDR3. Germline V CDR1 and CDR2: DFQATT, SNEGSKA (reference sequence). Trimming took off 5 bases at V and 11 bases at J, with 12 bases between the two ends. The CDR3 DNA is TGCAGTGCTCTGCGGGGGGACGCTTTCTTT. It codes for CSALRGDAFF.

The chain combines TRBV4-3 with TRBJ2-3, with D possibly being TRBD2 (7 bases). The germline gives CDR1 LGHNA, CDR2 YSLEER. This CDR3 is built from 17 residues. Trimming left V 4 bases short and J 1 base short, with 18 bases between. The CDR3 DNA follows: TGCGCCAGCAGCCGAGGCGGGGGCAGAGCGGGCACAGATACGCAGTATTTT. Its translation: CASSRGGGRAGTDTQYF.

In its sample, this clone was seen a few times. This chain uses TRBV25-1 with TRBJ2-7, with D perhaps TRBD1 (6 bases). Per germline, CDR1 MGHDK and CDR2 SYGVNS. CDR3 size: 14 residues. V was pared by 4 bases and J by 10 bases, with 20 bases between. DNA of the CDR3: TGTGCCAGCAGTGGGCTGAGCACAGGGTCTCAACAGTACGTC. Translated, it gives CASSGLSTGSQQYV.

This clone appeared a single time. The J gene is TRBJ1-2, the V gene TRBV7-9; TRBD1 is a possible D gene (5 bases). From germline, CDR1 is SEHNR and CDR2 FQNEAQ (reference sequence). The length of the CDR3 is 13 residues. Trimming shortened V by 2 bases and J by 8 bases, and 12 bases separated the two germline ends. CDR3 sequence: CASSLPQGRGYTF. DNA of the CDR3: TGTGCCAGCAGCTTACCGCAGGGTAGGGGCTACACCTTC. Full variable domain (missing parts from reference TRBV7-9 and TRBJ1-2): DTGVSQNPRHKITKRGQNVTFRCDPISEHNRLYWYRQTLGQGPEFLTYFQNEAQLEKSRLLSDRFSAERPKGSFSTLEIQRTEQGDSAMYLCASSLPQGRGYTFGSGTRLTVV.

Here the CDR3 reads CATSKGIDRGGNTEAFF. The CDR3 bases are TGTGCCACCAGCAAGGGTATCGACAGGGGAGGTAACACTGAAGCTTTCTTT. The chain recombines TRBV15 with TRBJ1-1; 8 nucleotides match TRBD1. The CDR3 consists of 17 residues. V shed 4 bases and J 2 bases; nucleotides not matched to a gene: 12. The germline gives CDR1 LNHNV, CDR2 YYDKDF (reference sequence).

This chain's CDR3 is CASRTDREVGNTIYF. As DNA, the CDR3 is TGTGCCAGCAGAACTGACAGGGAGGTTGGAAACACCATATATTTT. This chain links TRBV7-9 with TRBJ1-3; 7 bases agree with TRBD1. CDR3 length: 15 residues. V shed 6 bases and J 3 bases; nucleotides not matched to a gene: 8. Per germline, CDR1 SEHNR and CDR2 FQNEAQ (reference sequence). Drawing the rest from reference TRBV7-9 and TRBJ1-3, the complete variable domain is DTGVSQNPRHKITKRGQNVTFRCDPISEHNRLYWYRQTLGQGPEFLTYFQNEAQLEKSRLLSDRFSAERPKGSFSTLEIQRTEQGDSAMYLCASRTDREVGNTIYFGEGSWLTVV.

V is TRBV6-5 and J is TRBJ2-3; tentatively, D is TRBD1 (6 bases). The ends were cut back, 4 bases at V and 0 bases at J, with 8 bases in the middle. Germline V gene sequence: CDR1 MNHEY, CDR2 SVGAGI. This CDR3 contains 14 residues. The CDR3 sequence is CASSSGTSTDTQYF. The CDR3 DNA reads TGTGCCAGCAGTTCCGGGACAAGCACAGATACGCAGTATTTT.

V gene TRBV7-9 combines with J gene TRBJ1-2; no definite D call. This CDR3 region has 15 residues. Germline CDR1 reads SEHNR; CDR2 reads FQNEAQ (reference sequence). V was pared by 4 bases and J by 2 bases, with 14 bases between. CDR3: CASSYDIVSNYGYTF. DNA for the CDR3: TGTGCCAGCAGCTACGACATAGTATCGAACTATGGCTACACCTTC.

There are a few counts of this clone. V gene TRBV15 combines with J gene TRBJ1-1, with TRBD1 matching over 9 bases. CDR3 length equals 17 residues. CDR1 and CDR2 (germline): LNHNV, YYDKDF (reference sequence). J lost 1 base, V lost 2 bases, and 8 bases had no gene match. DNA for the CDR3: TGTGCCACCAGCAGAAGGACAGGGGTTAGGTGGAACACTGAAGCTTTCTTT. This translates into CATSRRTGVRWNTEAFF.

The sample holds one count of this clone. V gene TRBV7-3 combines with J gene TRBJ1-2; tentative D call: TRBD1 (6 bases). The V end was cut by 4 bases, the J end by 5 bases, with 17 bases between. Germline loops: CDR1 SGHTA, CDR2 FQGTGA. CDR3 size: 15 residues. The CDR3 reads CASSSRTATGYGYTF. The CDR3 nucleotides read TGTGCCAGCAGCTCAAGGACAGCTACTGGGTATGGCTACACCTTC.

This chain connects TRBV15 to TRBJ1-2; 10 nucleotides agree with TRBD1. Germline-derived CDR1 and CDR2 are LNHNV and YYDKDF (reference sequence). This CDR3 has 16 residues. V lost 6 bases to trimming and J lost 4 bases; unmatched junction nucleotides: 11. The CDR3 spells CATSLRQGAHPYGYTF. The DNA of the CDR3 is TGTGCCACCAGTCTTCGACAGGGGGCGCACCCCTATGGCTACACCTTC.

The J gene is TRBJ2-1, the V gene TRBV5-6, with D perhaps matching TRBD2 (6 bases). This CDR3 has 14 amino acids. The V end lost 0 bases, the J end lost 5 bases, and 9 bases lay between the germline ends. Germline values: CDR1 SGHDT, CDR2 YYEEEE. This chain's CDR3 is CASSLGRDDNEQFF. CDR3 in DNA: TGTGCCAGCAGCTTGGGGAGGGACGACAATGAGCAGTTCTTC.

This clone appeared a few times. The V and J genes are TRBV4-2 and TRBJ2-7; TRBD1 agrees at 9 bases. J lost 6 bases, V lost 3 bases, and 9 bases had no gene match. CDR1 and CDR2 from the germline V gene are LGHNA and YNFKEQ. CDR3 length: 15 residues. The CDR3 protein is CASSQKLLTGGEQYF. The CDR3 region has the DNA TGTGCCAGCAGCCAGAAATTACTGACAGGGGGCGAGCAGTACTTC.

J is TRBJ1-3 and V is TRBV15; D not certain. Germline CDR1 reads LNHNV; CDR2 reads YYDKDF (reference sequence). Trimming pared 0 bases from V and 0 bases from J, leaving 9 bases between. The CDR3 spans 16 residues. The CDR3 bases are TGTGCCACCAGCAGAGATATTCAGGCCTCTGGAAACACCATATATTTT. Protein sequence: CATSRDIQASGNTIYF.

The V call is TRBV5-1, the J call TRBJ2-5; 9 bases line up with TRBD1. Trimming at V came to 1 base and at J to 5 bases, leaving 6 bases not matched to a gene. The CDR3 runs 15 residues. Germline V gene data show CDR1 as SGHRS and CDR2 as YFSETQ. The CDR3 reads CASSLSGQGSETQYF. In DNA form, the CDR3 reads TGCGCCAGCAGCTTGTCGGGACAGGGTAGCGAGACCCAGTACTTC.

J is TRBJ2-1 and V is TRBV7-8, with 11 positions matching TRBD2. The length of the CDR3 is 16 residues. CDR1 and CDR2 (germline): SGHVS, FQNEAQ. Trimming at V came to 5 bases and at J to 13 bases, leaving 16 bases not matched to a gene. The CDR3 here is CASSLSGGAGTTEQFF. CDR3 DNA: TGTGCCAGCAGCCTTAGCGGGGGGGCTGGGACTACGGAACAGTTCTTC.

The chain recombines TRBV14 with TRBJ2-1, with 9 nucleotides matching TRBD1. V dropped 4 bases and J dropped 10; count of bases not matched to a gene: 20. The CDR3 runs 18 residues. The germline V gene has CDR1 SGHDN and CDR2 FVKESK. The CDR3 loop is CASSRDGIFGQGLGEQFF. Here the CDR3 DNA reads TGTGCCAGCAGCCGTGATGGTATCTTCGGACAGGGGTTAGGGGAGCAGTTCTTC.

The chain links TRBV27 to TRBJ2-5; 15 positions agree with TRBD2. With V trimmed by 5 bases and J by 5 bases, 6 bases remained unmatched. There are 16 residues in the CDR3. Germline V gene sequence: CDR1 MNHEY, CDR2 SMNVEV (reference sequence). CDR3 protein: CASSRGLAGGAETQYF. CDR3 nucleotides: TGTGCCAGCAGTAGAGGACTAGCGGGGGGGGCGGAGACCCAGTACTTC.

The chain links TRBV6-6 to TRBJ1-3; 7 bases are shared with TRBD1. The J segment lost 2 bases and the V segment lost 5 bases, leaving 6 bases of the junction unmatched. This CDR3 comprises 15 residues. Germline CDR1 is MNHNY and CDR2 is SVGAGI (reference sequence). The CDR3 bases are TGTGCCAGCAGTGAGAGACAGGGTGCTGGAAACACCATATATTTT. Protein product: CASSERQGAGNTIYF.

This clone was seen more than once but under ten times. The DNA of the CDR3 is TGTGCCAGCAGTTGTGGAGCACAGGTTTTTTTAGGAAGCAATCAGCCCCAGCATTTT. Protein sequence: CASSCGAQVFLGSNQPQHF. J is TRBJ1-5 and V is TRBV6-8; D possibly corresponds to TRBD1 (5 bases). With 4 bases removed from V and 1 base from J, the gap between germline ends came to 23 bases. Germline V gene data show CDR1 as MNHGY and CDR2 as SAAAGT. The CDR3 consists of 19 residues.

This clone was picked up a small number of times. The V call is TRBV7-9, the J call TRBJ2-5, with 10 positions matching TRBD1. This CDR3 contains 16 residues. The J segment lost 4 bases and the V segment lost 8 bases, leaving 13 bases of the junction unmatched. CDR1 is SEHNR, CDR2 FQNEAQ, per germline (reference sequence). The CDR3 sequence: CASRLFRDRGAETQYF. CDR3 in DNA: TGTGCCAGCCGTCTTTTCCGGGACAGGGGTGCAGAGACCCAGTACTTC.

The CDR3 is CASSTGQGLQETQYF. DNA of the CDR3: TGTGCCAGCAGCACAGGACAGGGGCTCCAAGAGACCCAGTACTTC. The rearrangement joins TRBV11-2 to TRBJ2-5, with 9 nucleotides matching TRBD1. Germline CDR1 reads SGHAT; CDR2 reads FQNNGV. The CDR3 runs 15 residues. Trimming removed 5 bases from V and 1 base from J; junction bases left unmatched: 5.